A single sample gave rise to the 15 T cell receptor beta chains below, sequenced in a study of cytomegalovirus exposure and HLA in healthy donors. Sequencing was performed with immunoSEQ multiplex PCR; in TCRdb, only in-frame clones are kept and a portion is missing. The sample lists under 200,000 clones, roughly 90% occurring once. The specimen was PBMCs. These receptors came from a woman aged 18-35 years in good health and CMV-seronegative.

This clone has more than one count but fewer than ten. V is TRBV2 and J is TRBJ1-5; possibly TRBD1 for D (6 bases). Between the trimmed V and J ends, which lost 4 bases and 5 bases, there was a span of 6 bases. The germline CDR1 and CDR2 sequences are SNHLY and FYNNEI. The CDR3 loop spans 12 amino acids. The CDR3 here is CASSGQDQPQHF. The CDR3 region has the DNA TGTGCCAGCAGTGGACAGGATCAGCCCCAGCATTTT.

The chain carries TRBV19 and TRBJ2-5; TRBD1 matches at 9 bases. The CDR3 is 18 residues long. Germline CDR1 LNHDA, CDR2 SQIVND (reference sequence). The V and J ends lost 7 bases and 5 bases, in that order; junction bases with no gene match: 20. As DNA, the CDR3 is TGTGCCAGTACGCCAGGGGTACCGGGACAGGGCTCGTTTGAGACCCAGTACTTC. It encodes CASTPGVPGQGSFETQYF.

The chain carries TRBV4-1 and TRBJ2-7; D is unclear. This CDR3 has 18 residues. Looked up from germline, CDR1 is MGHRA and CDR2 is YSYEKL. V lost 0 bases to trimming and J lost 0 bases, with 18 bases between them. The CDR3 is CASSQDDPLQAFSYEQYF. CDR3 nucleotides: TGCGCCAGCAGCCAAGATGACCCCCTCCAGGCCTTCTCCTACGAGCAGTACTTC.

CDR3 nucleotide sequence: TGCGCCAGCAGCCCCTGGACTAGCGGGCCCGGGGAGCTGTTTTTT. Amino acids: CASSPWTSGPGELFF. The rearrangement uses TRBV4-3 and TRBJ2-2; 11 bases are a match to TRBD2. Germline-derived CDR1 and CDR2 are LGHNA and YSLEER. This CDR3 has 15 residues. V lost 4 bases and J lost 6; bases outside the gene matches: 4.

The chain employs TRBV18 and TRBJ1-1; 7 bases fit TRBD1. The CDR3 spans 12 residues. CDR1 is KGHSH and CDR2 is LQKENI in the germline V gene. With V trimmed by 6 bases and J by 13 bases, 11 bases remained unmatched. The CDR3 DNA follows: TGTGCCAGCTCCCTCCGGGAGGGGGCGGTTTTCTTT. Encoded protein: CASSLREGAVFF.

The genes are TRBV27 and TRBJ2-1; 7 bases fit TRBD1. Germline CDR1 and CDR2: MNHEY and SMNVEV (reference sequence). CDR3 length: 15 amino acids. V lost 4 bases and J lost 4; bases outside the gene matches: 7. For the CDR3, the DNA is TGTGCCAGCAGTTCCTCGGGACAGATATACAATGAGCAGTTCTTC. It specifies CASSSSGQIYNEQFF.

The V and J genes are TRBV7-2 and TRBJ2-7, with TRBD1 matching over 9 bases. Germline CDR1 SGHTA, CDR2 FQGNSA. The length of the CDR3 is 14 residues. V trimming: 4 bases; J trimming: 5 bases; junction bases outside the gene matches: 6. This chain's CDR3 is CASSSLRTGDEQYF. The CDR3 DNA is TGTGCCAGCAGCTCTCTTCGGACAGGGGACGAGCAGTACTTC.

The J gene is TRBJ2-7, the V gene TRBV6-5; perhaps TRBD2 as D (6 bases). Per the germline V gene, CDR1 is MNHEY and CDR2 is SVGAGI. The CDR3 is 13 residues long. V was shortened by 6 bases and J by 4 bases, with 13 bases between the two germline ends. CDR3 coding DNA: TGTGCCAGCAGCCCCAGGCGGGGTTACGAGCAGTACTTC. This encodes CASSPRRGYEQYF.

The rearrangement links TRBV29-1 to TRBJ1-1; D perhaps matches TRBD1 (6 bases). The length of the CDR3 is 11 residues. The V gene's germline CDR1 is SQVTM and CDR2 ANQGSEA. Trimming stripped 7 bases from V and 10 bases from J, with 16 bases between. The CDR3 DNA is TGCAGCGCCGATTACAGGGTGAGAGCTTTCTTT. Translating gives CSADYRVRAFF.

V is TRBV14 and J is TRBJ1-1; D is ambiguous. This CDR3 comprises 16 residues. Germline V gene data show CDR1 as SGHDN and CDR2 as FVKESK. The germline V and J ends were trimmed by 1 base and 1 base, with 13 bases remaining between them. The CDR3 nucleotides read TGTGCCAGCAGCCAAGGGCCCCTTGGGAGGAACACTGAAGCTTTCTTT. Protein sequence: CASSQGPLGRNTEAFF.

The rearrangement links TRBV27 to TRBJ2-4; 10 bases map to TRBD2. The CDR3 has 15 amino acids. The V segment lost 1 base and the J segment 8 bases; nucleotides outside the gene matches: 5. Germline V gives CDR1 MNHEY, CDR2 SMNVEV (reference sequence). The CDR3, as DNA: TGTGCCAGCAGTTTATGGAGCGGGGGGGCCGACATTCAGTACTTC. Protein: CASSLWSGGADIQYF.

The chain recombines TRBV27 with TRBJ2-1, with D maybe TRBD1 (6 bases). The V and J ends lost 2 bases and 8 bases respectively, with 16 bases between them. Per germline, CDR1 MNHEY and CDR2 SMNVEV (reference sequence). The CDR3 spans 15 residues. CDR3 in DNA: TGTGCCAGCAGTTTAGTAAGGGGGTCAGACGATGAGCAGTTCTTC. Its translation is CASSLVRGSDDEQFF.

This rearrangement joins TRBV15 to TRBJ2-5; 9 bases are shared with TRBD2. Losses at the gene ends were 8 bases for V and 4 bases for J; bases not matched to a gene: 5. Germline CDR1 is LNHNV and CDR2 is YYDKDF (reference sequence). The CDR3 loop spans 13 amino acids. CDR3 DNA sequence: TGTGCCACCCACGGCGGGGGGGGAGAGACCCAGTACTTC. This encodes CATHGGGGETQYF.

The rearrangement uses TRBV7-2 and TRBJ1-3, with D unresolved. CDR3 length: 13 amino acids. V gave up 6 bases and J gave up 1 base, with 7 bases separating them. Germline loops: CDR1 SGHTA, CDR2 FQGNSA. The CDR3 here is CASSTGSGNTIYF. CDR3 nucleotide sequence: TGTGCCAGCAGTACGGGGTCTGGAAACACCATATATTTT.

Details on this clone: Other DNA sequences in the sample encode the same CDR3. The chain joins TRBV6-5 to TRBJ1-2, with unresolved D. CDR1 MNHEY and CDR2 SVGAGI come from the germline V gene. The CDR3 is made up of 13 amino acids. V was shortened by 3 bases and J by 2 bases, with 7 bases between the two germline ends. The CDR3 nucleotides read TGTGCCAGCAGTTATGGAGGAAACTATGGCTACACCTTC. Translation gives CASSYGGNYGYTF.